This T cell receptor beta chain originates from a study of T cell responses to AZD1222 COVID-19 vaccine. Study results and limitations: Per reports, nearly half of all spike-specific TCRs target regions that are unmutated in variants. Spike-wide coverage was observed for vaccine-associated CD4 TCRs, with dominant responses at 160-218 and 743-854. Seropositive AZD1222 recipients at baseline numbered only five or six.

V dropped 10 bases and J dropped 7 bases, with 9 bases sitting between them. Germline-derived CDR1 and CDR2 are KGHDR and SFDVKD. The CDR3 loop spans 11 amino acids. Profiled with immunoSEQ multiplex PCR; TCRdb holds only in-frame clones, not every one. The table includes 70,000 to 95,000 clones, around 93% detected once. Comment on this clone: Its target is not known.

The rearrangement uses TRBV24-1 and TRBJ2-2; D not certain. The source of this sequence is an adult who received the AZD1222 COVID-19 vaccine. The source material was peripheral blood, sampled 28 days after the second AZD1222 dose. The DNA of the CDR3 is TGTGCCACATCAGGTAGCGGGGAGCTGTTTTTT. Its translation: CATSGSGELFF.